This T cell receptor beta chain was recorded in a study of blood T cell repertoires in COVID-19. Sequenced by immunoSEQ multiplex PCR; TCRdb stores in-frame clones only, minus some. This table has roughly 330,000 clones, 80% to 90% appearing once. The CDR3 totals 13 residues. J was trimmed by 7 bases and V by 6 bases; bases with no gene match: 4. Looked up from germline, CDR1 is LGHNA and CDR2 is YNFKEQ. The clonotype comes from a man aged 25 to 45 with COVID-19, enrolled during active disease. V and J are TRBV4-2 and TRBJ1-1; 11 nucleotides line up with TRBD1. What was sequenced was peripheral blood. The CDR3 loop reads CASRWTGGDEAFF. The CDR3 DNA sequence: TGTGCCAGCAGGTGGACAGGGGGCGATGAAGCTTTCTTT.